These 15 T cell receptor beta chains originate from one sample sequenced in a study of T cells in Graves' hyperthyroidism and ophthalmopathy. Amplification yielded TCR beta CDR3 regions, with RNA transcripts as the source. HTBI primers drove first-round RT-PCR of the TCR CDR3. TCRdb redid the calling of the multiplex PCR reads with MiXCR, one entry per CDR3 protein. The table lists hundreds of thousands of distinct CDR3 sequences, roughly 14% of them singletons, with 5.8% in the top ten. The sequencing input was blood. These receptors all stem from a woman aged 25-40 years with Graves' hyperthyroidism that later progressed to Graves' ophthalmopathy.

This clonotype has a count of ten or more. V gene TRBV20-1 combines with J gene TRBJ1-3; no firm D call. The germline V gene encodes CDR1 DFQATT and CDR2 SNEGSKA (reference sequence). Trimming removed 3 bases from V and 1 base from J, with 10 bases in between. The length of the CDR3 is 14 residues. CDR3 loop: CSARTQLSGNTIYF. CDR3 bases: TGCAGTGCTAGGACACAGCTTTCTGGAAACACCATATATTTT.

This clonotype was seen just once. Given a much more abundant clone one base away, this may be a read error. CDR3 in amino acids: CASGFGTTGGITGELFF. The CDR3 DNA is TGTGCCAGCGGCTTCGGGACGACAGGGGGGATCACCGGGGAGCTGTTTTTT. V and J are TRBV7-2 and TRBJ2-2; 9 nucleotides align to TRBD1. CDR1 and CDR2 from the germline V gene are SGHTA and FQGNSA. CDR3 length: 17 amino acids. Filled out from reference TRBV7-2 and TRBJ2-2, the complete variable domain reads GAGVSQSPSNKVTEKGKDVELRCDPISGHTALYWYRQSLGQGLEFLIYFQGNSAPDKSGLPSDRFSAERTGGSVSTLTIQRTQQEDSAVYLCASGFGTTGGITGELFFGEGSRLTVL.

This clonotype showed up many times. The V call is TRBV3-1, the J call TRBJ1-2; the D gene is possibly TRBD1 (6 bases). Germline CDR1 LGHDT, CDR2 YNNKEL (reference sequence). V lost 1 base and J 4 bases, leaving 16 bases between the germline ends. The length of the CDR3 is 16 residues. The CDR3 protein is CASSQGYRDTSYGYTF. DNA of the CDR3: TGTGCCAGCAGCCAAGGTTACAGGGATACAAGCTATGGCTACACCTTC.

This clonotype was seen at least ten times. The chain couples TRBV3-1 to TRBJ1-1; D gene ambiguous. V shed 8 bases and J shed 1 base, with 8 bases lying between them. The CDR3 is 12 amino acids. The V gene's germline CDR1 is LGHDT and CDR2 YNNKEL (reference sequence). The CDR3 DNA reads TGTGCCAGCGGAACACAGAACACTGAAGCTTTCTTT. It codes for CASGTQNTEAFF.

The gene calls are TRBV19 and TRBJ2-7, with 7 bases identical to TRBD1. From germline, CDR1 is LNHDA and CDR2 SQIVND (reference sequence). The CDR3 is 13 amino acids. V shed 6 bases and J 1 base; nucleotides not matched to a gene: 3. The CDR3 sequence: CASRKQGSYEQYF. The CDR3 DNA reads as TGTGCCAGTAGAAAACAGGGGTCCTACGAGCAGTACTTC.

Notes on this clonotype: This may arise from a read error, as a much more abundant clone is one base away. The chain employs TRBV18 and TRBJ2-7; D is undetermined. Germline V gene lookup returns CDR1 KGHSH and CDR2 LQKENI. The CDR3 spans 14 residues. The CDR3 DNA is TGTACCAGCTCATTGACGATCTACTCCTACGAGCAGTACTTC. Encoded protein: CTSSLTIYSYEQYF.

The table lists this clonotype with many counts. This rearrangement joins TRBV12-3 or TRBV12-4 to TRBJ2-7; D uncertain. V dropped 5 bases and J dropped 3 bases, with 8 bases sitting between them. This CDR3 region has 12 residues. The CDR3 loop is CASSVGGYEQYF. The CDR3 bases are TGTGCCAGCAGTGTCGGCGGCTACGAGCAGTACTTC.

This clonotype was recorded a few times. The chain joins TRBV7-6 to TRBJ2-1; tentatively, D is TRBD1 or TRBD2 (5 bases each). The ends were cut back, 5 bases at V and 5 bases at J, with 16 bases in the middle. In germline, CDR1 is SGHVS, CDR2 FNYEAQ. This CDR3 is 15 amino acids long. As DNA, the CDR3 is TGTGCCAGCAGCAGTCGCCTTGGGGGTCACAATGAGCAGTTCTTC. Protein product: CASSSRLGGHNEQFF.

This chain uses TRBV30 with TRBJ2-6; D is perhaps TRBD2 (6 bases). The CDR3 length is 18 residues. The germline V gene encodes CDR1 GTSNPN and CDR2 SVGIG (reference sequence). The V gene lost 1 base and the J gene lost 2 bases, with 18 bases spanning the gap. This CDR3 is CAWSAPGAGIAGANVLTF. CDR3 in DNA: TGTGCCTGGAGTGCACCTGGGGCGGGAATAGCTGGGGCCAACGTCCTGACTTTC. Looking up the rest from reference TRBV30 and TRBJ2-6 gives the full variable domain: SQTIHQWPATLVQPVGSPLSLECTVEGTSNPNLYWYRQAAGRGLQLLFYSVGIGQISSEVPQNLSASRPQDRQFILSSKKLLLSDSGFYLCAWSAPGAGIAGANVLTFGAGSRLTVL.

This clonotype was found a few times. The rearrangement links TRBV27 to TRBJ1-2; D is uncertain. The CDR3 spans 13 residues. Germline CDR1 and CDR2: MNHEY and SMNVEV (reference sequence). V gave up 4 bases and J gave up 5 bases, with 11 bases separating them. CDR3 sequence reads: CASSSGPQYGYTF. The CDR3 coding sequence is TGTGCCAGCAGTTCCGGGCCTCAATATGGCTACACCTTC.

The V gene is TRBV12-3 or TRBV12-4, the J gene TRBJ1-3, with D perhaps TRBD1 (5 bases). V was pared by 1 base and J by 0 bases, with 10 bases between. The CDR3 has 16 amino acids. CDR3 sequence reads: CASSLVQAHSGNTIYF. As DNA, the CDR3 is TGTGCCAGCAGTTTAGTACAGGCCCACTCTGGAAACACCATATATTTT.

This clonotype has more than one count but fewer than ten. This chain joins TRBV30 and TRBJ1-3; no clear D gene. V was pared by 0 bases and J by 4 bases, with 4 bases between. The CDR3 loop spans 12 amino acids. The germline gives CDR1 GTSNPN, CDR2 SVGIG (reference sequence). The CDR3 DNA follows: TGTGCCTGGAGTGTCGGAGGAAACACCATATATTTT. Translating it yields CAWSVGGNTIYF.

The CDR3 region is CAISDKGGRVDTQYF. CDR3 in DNA: TGTGCCATCAGTGATAAAGGCGGGAGGGTGGATACGCAGTATTTT. The chain joins TRBV10-3 to TRBJ2-3; 9 bases fit TRBD2. Germline lookup yields CDR1 ENHRY and CDR2 SYGVKD. The CDR3 runs to 15 residues. The J segment lost 6 bases and the V segment lost 3 bases, leaving 7 bases of the junction unmatched.

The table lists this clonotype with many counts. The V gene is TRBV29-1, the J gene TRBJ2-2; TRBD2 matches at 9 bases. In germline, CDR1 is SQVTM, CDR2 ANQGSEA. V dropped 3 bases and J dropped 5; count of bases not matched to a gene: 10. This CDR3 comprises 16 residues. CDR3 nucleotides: TGCAGCGTTGATGGCGGGAGGGGTTTCGGGACCGGGGAGCTGTTTTTT. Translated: CSVDGGRGFGTGELFF.

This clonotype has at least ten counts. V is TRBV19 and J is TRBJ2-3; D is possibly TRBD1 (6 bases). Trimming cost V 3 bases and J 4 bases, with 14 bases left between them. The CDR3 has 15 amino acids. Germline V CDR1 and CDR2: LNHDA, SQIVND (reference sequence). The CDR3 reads CASSMEQGLADTQYF. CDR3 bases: TGTGCCAGTAGTATGGAGCAGGGGTTGGCAGATACGCAGTATTTT.